Listed below are T cell receptor beta chains from one sample, sequenced in a study of beta chain features in type 1 diabetes. Clones were read by immunoSEQ multiplex PCR, and TCRdb kept only the in-frame ones, dropping some. This sample carries roughly 500,000 clones, over 9.5% of them seen once, and the ten largest clones take 0.04% to 0.05%. The sample taken for sequencing was naive CD4+ T cells from blood. The receptor source for this set is a woman aged 18-29 years in good health. CDR3s include the opening cysteine and the closing phenylalanine or tryptophan. The D gene is left open where the match is weak.

V: TRBV7-2
D: -
J: TRBJ2-1
length: 13
CDR3: CASSSYRDNEQFF

V: TRBV30
D: -
J: TRBJ2-3
length: 13
CDR3: CAWSVGSPDTQYF

V: TRBV15
D: -
J: TRBJ1-1
length: 14
CDR3: CATSGEQWRTEAFF

V: TRBV30
D: -
J: TRBJ1-4
length: 17
CDR3: CAWSVDRGGQLNEKLFF

V: TRBV21-1
D: -
J: TRBJ1-2
length: 13
CDR3: CASSNGRRTGYTF

V: TRBV7-2
D: -
J: TRBJ2-1
length: 15
CDR3: CASSLELASYNEQFF

V: TRBV9
D: -
J: TRBJ1-2
length: 11
CDR3: CASSVSVVGVF

V: TRBV5-6
D: TRBD1
J: TRBJ2-1
length: 16
CDR3: CASSGWTGRFYNEQFF

V: TRBV7-2
D: -
J: TRBJ2-4
length: 16
CDR3: CASSTNSGTAKNIQYF

V: TRBV6-5
D: -
J: TRBJ2-7
length: 12
CDR3: CASTDDSYEQYF